The present entry profiles one TCR beta chain with its context. Antigen: not known. These data are taken from a study of shared clonotypes between healthy human individuals. The study, taken as a whole, reports: Non-shared clonotypes displayed generation probabilities falling below those of clonotypes present in all four donors.

The V and J ends lost 3 bases and 3 bases, in that order; junction bases with no gene match: 2. This CDR3 contains 13 residues. Germline CDR1 reads SGHRS; CDR2 reads YFSETQ. Assay: immunoSEQ multiplex PCR; the TCRdb copy retains only in-frame clones and omits some. This sample has 1.4 million or so clones; approximately 98.5% occur once, and the top ten carry 0.3% to 0.45%. The sample was naive CD4+ T cells sorted from blood. Subset reported: CD45RA+ positively selected. The sequence was collected from a man aged 25-45 years in good health. The rearrangement links TRBV5-1 to TRBJ2-7; 8 bases fit TRBD1. CDR3: CASSSGQDYEQYF. As DNA, the CDR3 is TGCGCCAGCAGCTCGGGACAGGACTACGAGCAGTACTTC. The full variable domain, in which reference TRBV5-1 and TRBJ2-7 provide the parts outside the CDR3, is KAGVTQTPRYLIKTRGQQVTLSCSPISGHRSVSWYQQTPGQGLQFLFEYFSETQRNKGNFPGRFSGRQFSNSRSEMNVSTLELGDSALYLCASSSGQDYEQYFGPGTRLTVT.